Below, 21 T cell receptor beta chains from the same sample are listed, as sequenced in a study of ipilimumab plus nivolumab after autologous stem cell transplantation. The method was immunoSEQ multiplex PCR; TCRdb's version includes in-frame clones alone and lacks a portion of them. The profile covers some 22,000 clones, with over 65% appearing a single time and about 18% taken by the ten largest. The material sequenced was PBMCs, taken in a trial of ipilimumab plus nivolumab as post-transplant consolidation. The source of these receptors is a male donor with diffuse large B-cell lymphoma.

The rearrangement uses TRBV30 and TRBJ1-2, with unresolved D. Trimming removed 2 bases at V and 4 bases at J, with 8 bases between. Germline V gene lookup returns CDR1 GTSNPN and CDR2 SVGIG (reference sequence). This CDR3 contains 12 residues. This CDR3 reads CAWSSGIYGYTF. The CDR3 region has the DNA TGTGCCTGGAGTTCCGGGATCTATGGCTACACCTTC.

The CDR3 DNA is TGTGCCACGAAAGACAGGGGTTGGACAGATACGCAGTATTTT. Amino acids: CATKDRGWTDTQYF. This sequence joins TRBV15 and TRBJ2-3, with 8 bases lining up with TRBD1. The CDR3 spans 14 residues. J lost 3 bases, V lost 9 bases, and 8 bases had no gene match. CDR1 and CDR2 (germline): LNHNV, YYDKDF (reference sequence).

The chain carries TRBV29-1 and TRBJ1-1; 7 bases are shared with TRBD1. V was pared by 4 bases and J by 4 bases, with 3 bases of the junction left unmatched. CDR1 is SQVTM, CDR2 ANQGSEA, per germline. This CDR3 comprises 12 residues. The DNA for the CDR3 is TGCAGCGTTGGACAGGGTTCCACTGAAGCTTTCTTT. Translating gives CSVGQGSTEAFF.

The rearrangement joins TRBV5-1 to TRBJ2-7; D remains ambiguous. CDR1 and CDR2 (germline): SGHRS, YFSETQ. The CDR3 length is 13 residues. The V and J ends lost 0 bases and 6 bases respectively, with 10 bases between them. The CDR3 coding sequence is TGCGCCAGCAGCTTGGCCAAGGCGACCGAGCAGTACTTC. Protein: CASSLAKATEQYF.

CDR3 DNA: TGTGCCAGTAGTCCCAGGGACAGGACGAACACCGGGGAGCTGTTTTTT. It codes for CASSPRDRTNTGELFF. The J gene is TRBJ2-2, the V gene TRBV19, with 8 nucleotides matching TRBD1. V lost 5 bases to trimming and J lost 0 bases; unmatched junction nucleotides: 5. CDR1 is LNHDA, CDR2 SQIVND, per germline (reference sequence). This CDR3 contains 16 residues.

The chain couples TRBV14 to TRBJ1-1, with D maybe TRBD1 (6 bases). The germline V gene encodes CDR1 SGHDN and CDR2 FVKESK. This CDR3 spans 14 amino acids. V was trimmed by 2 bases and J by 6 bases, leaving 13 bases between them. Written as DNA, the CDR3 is TGTGCCAGCAGCCAAATTCAGGGGCAGTCTGAAGCTTTCTTT. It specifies CASSQIQGQSEAFF.

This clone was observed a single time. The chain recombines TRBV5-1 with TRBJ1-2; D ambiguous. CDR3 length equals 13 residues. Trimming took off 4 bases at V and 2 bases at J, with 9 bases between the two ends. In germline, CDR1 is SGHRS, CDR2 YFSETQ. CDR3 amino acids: CASSQDGNYGYTF. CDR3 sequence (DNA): TGCGCCAGCAGCCAAGACGGAAACTATGGCTACACCTTC.

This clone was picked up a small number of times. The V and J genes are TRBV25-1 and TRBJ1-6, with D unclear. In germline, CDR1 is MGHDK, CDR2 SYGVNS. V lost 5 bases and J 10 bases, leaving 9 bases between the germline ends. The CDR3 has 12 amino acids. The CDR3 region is CASSTLQSPLHF. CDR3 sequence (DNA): TGTGCCAGCAGTACCCTGCAATCACCCCTCCACTTT.

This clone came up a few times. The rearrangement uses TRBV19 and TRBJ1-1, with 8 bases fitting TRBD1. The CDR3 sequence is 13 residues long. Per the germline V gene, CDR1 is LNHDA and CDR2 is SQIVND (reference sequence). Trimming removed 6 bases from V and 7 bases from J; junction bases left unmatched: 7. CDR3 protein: CASSPDRGYEAFF. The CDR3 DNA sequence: TGTGCCAGTAGCCCTGACAGGGGCTATGAAGCTTTCTTT.

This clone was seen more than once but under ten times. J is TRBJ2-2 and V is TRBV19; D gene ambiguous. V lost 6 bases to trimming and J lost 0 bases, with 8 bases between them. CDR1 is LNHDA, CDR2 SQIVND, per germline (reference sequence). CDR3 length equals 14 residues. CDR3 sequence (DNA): TGTGCCAGTAGCCTCTCTACGAACACCGGGGAGCTGTTTTTT. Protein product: CASSLSTNTGELFF.

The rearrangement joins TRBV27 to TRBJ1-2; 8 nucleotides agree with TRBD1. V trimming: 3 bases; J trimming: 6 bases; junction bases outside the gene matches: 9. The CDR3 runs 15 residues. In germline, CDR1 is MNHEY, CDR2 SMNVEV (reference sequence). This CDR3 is CASSFSQGARNGYTF. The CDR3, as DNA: TGTGCCAGCAGTTTTTCGCAGGGGGCGCGGAATGGCTACACCTTC.

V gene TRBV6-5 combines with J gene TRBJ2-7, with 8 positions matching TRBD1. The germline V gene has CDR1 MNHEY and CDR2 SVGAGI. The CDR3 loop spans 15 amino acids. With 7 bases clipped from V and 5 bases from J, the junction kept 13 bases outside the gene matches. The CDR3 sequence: CASMNDRQGCDEQYF. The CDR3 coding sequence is TGTGCCAGCATGAACGATAGACAGGGGTGCGACGAGCAGTACTTC.

CDR3 sequence: CAISARQGEGYTF. The CDR3 bases are TGTGCCATCAGTGCTCGACAGGGGGAAGGCTACACCTTC. This chain connects TRBV10-3 to TRBJ1-2; 9 nucleotides agree with TRBD1. CDR3 size: 13 residues. With V trimmed by 4 bases and J by 8 bases, 5 bases remained unmatched. From germline, CDR1 is ENHRY and CDR2 SYGVKD.

CDR3 nucleotide sequence: TGCAGCGGCGGGCCTTATTTCTATGGCTACACCTTC. Encoded protein: CSGGPYFYGYTF. V is TRBV29-1 and J is TRBJ1-2; D gene unclear. The CDR3 has 12 residues. The V end was cut by 7 bases, the J end by 4 bases, with 13 bases between. Per germline, CDR1 SQVTM and CDR2 ANQGSEA.

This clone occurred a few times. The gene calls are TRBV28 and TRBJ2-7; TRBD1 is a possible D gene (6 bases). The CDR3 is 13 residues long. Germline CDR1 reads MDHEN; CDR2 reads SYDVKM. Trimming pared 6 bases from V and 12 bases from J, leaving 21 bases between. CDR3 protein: CASRRGTSGGWYF. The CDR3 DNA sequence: TGTGCCAGCAGGAGAGGGACAAGCGGTGGATGGTACTTC.

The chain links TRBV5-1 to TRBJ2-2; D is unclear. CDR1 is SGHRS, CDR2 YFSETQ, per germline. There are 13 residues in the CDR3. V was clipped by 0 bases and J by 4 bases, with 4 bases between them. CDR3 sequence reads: CASSLVGTGELFF. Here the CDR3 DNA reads TGCGCCAGCAGCTTGGTGGGCACCGGGGAGCTGTTTTTT. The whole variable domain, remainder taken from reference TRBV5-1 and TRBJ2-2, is KAGVTQTPRYLIKTRGQQVTLSCSPISGHRSVSWYQQTPGQGLQFLFEYFSETQRNKGNFPGRFSGRQFSNSRSEMNVSTLELGDSALYLCASSLVGTGELFFGEGSRLTVL.

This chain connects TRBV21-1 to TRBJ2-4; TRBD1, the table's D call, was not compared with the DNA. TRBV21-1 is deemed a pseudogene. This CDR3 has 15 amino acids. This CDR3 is CASSKAGGEGVIQYF. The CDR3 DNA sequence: TGTGCCAGCAGCAAGGCAGGGGGCGAGGGGGTCATTCAGTACTTC.

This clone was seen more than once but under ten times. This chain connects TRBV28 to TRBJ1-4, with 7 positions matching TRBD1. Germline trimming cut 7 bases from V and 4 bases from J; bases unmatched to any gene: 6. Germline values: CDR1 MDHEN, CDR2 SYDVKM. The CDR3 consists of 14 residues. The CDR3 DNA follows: TGTGCCAGCAACCTGGGGACAGTTAATGAAAAACTGTTTTTT. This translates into CASNLGTVNEKLFF.

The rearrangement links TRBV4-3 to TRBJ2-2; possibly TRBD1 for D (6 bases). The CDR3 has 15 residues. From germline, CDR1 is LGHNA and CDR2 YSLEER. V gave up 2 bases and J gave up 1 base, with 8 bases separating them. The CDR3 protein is CASSQLRGNTGELFF. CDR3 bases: TGCGCCAGCAGCCAACTCAGGGGGAACACCGGGGAGCTGTTTTTT.

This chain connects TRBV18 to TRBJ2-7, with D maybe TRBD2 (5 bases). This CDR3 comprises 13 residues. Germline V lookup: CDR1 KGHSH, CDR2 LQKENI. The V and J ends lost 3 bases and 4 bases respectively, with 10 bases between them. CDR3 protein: CASSPSGRYEQYF. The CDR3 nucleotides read TGTGCCAGCTCACCGTCGGGGAGATACGAGCAGTACTTC.

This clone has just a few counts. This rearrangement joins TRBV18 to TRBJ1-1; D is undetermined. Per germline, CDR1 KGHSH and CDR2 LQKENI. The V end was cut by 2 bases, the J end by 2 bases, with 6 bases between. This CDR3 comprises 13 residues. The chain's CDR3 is CASSPSSNTEAFF. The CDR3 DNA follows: TGTGCCAGCTCACCATCGAGTAACACTGAAGCTTTCTTT.